The text below deals with one T cell receptor beta chain. The CDR3 has 14 amino acids. V dropped 1 base and J dropped 2; count of bases not matched to a gene: 1. Germline CDR1 and CDR2: SGHRS and YFSETQ. The data originate from a study of blood T cell repertoires in COVID-19. In the study overall: The cDNA or gDNA used as material had been derived from T cells, B-cell-depleted T cells, or PBMCs.

Repertoires were generated with immunoSEQ multiplex PCR, while TCRdb's copy carries only in-frame clones and drops some. The sample holds about 360,000 clones, 70% to 90% seen once. Participants' reported clinical history set cohort assignment. The chain recombines TRBV5-1 with TRBJ1-2; 8 bases are shared with TRBD1. The receptor comes from a woman aged 40 to 55 with acute COVID-19. The sequencing input was PBMCs or T cells enriched from blood (not recorded which). CDR3 DNA sequence: TGCGCCAGCAGCTTGCGGACAGGGAACTATGGCTACACCTTC. Its translation: CASSLRTGNYGYTF.